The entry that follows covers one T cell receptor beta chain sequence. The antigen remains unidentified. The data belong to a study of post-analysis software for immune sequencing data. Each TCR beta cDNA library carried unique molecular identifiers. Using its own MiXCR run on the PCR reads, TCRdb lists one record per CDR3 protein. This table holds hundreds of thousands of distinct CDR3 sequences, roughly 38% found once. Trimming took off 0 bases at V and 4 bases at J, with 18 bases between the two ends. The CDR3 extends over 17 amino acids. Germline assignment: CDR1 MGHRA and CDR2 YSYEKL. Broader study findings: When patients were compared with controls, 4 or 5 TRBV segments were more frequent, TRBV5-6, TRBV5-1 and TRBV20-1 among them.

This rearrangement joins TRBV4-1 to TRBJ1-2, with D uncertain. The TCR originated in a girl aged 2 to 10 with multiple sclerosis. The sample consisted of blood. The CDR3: CASSQDPTIASFYGYTF. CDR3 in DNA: TGCGCCAGCAGCCAAGATCCGACAATTGCGAGCTTCTATGGCTACACCTTC.